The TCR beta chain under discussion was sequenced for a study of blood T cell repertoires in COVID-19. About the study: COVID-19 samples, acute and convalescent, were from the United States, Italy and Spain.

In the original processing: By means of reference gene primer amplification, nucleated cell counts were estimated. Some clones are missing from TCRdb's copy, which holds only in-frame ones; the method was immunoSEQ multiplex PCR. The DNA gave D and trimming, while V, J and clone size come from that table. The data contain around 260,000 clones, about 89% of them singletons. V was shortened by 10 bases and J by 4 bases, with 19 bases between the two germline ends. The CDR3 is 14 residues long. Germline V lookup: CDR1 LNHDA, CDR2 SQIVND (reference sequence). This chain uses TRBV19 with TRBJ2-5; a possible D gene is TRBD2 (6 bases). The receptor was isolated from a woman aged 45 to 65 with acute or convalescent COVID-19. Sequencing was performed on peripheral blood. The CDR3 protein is CANSDLTRGETQYF. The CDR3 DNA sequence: TGTGCCAATAGCGACCTGACTAGAGGAGAGACCCAGTACTTC.